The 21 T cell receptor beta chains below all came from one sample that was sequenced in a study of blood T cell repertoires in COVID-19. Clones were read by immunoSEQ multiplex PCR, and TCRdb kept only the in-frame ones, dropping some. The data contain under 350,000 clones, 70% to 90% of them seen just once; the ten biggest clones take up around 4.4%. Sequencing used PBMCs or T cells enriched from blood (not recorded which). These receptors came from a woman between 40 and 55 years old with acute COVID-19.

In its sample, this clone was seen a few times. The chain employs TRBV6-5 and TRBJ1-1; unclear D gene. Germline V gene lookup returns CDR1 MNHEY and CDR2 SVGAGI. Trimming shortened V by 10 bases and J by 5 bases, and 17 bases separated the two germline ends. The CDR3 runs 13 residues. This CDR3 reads CATAQEGRTEAFF. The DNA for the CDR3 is TGTGCCACGGCCCAGGAGGGCCGGACTGAAGCTTTCTTT.

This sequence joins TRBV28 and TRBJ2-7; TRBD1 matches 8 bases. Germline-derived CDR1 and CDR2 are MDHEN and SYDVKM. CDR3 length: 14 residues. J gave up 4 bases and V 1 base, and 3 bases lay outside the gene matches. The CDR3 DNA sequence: TGTGCCAGCAGTTTATCAGGGGGCCGATACGAGCAGTACTTC. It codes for CASSLSGGRYEQYF.

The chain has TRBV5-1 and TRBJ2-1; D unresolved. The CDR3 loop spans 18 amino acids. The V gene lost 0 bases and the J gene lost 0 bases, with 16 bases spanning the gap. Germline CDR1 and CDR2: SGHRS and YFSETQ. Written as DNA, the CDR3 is TGCGCCAGCAGCTTGGAAGCCCTCGGGTCTCGCTCCTACAATGAGCAGTTCTTC. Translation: CASSLEALGSRSYNEQFF.

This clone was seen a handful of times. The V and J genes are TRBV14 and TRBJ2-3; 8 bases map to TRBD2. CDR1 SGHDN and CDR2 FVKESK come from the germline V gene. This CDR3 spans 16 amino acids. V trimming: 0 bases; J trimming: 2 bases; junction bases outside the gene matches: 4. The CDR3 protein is CASSQDVAGFTDTQYF. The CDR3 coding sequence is TGTGCCAGCAGCCAAGACGTAGCGGGATTCACAGATACGCAGTATTTT.

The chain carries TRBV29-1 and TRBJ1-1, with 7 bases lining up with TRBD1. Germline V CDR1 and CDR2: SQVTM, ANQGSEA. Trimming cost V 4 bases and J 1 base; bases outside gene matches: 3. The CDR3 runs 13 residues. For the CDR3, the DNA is TGCAGCGTTGTGGGACAGCCGAACACTGAAGCTTTCTTT. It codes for CSVVGQPNTEAFF.

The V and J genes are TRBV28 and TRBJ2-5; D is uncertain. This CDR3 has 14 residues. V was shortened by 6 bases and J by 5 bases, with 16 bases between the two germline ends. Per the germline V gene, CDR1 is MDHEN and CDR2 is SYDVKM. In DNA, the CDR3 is TGTGCCAGCAGCCCGGCGGTCTCTTCTGAGACCCAGTACTTC. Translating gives CASSPAVSSETQYF.

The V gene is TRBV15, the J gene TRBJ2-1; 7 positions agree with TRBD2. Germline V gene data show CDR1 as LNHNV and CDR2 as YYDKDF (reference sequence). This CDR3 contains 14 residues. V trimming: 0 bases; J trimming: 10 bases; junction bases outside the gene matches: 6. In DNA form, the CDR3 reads TGTGCCACCAGCAGAGAGGCGGGAGAGGCCGAGCAGTTCTTC. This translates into CATSREAGEAEQFF.

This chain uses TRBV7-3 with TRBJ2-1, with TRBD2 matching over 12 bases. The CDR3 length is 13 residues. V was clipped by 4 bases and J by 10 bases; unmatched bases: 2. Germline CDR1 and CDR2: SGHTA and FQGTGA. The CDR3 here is CASSSGTSGEQFF. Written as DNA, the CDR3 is TGTGCCAGCAGCTCCGGGACTAGCGGGGAGCAGTTCTTC.

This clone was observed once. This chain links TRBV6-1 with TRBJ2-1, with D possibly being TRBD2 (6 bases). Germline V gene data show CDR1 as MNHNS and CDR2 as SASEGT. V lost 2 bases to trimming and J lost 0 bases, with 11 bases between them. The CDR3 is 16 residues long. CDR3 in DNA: TGTGCCAGCAGTGAACTTGGGAGGAGCTCCTACAATGAGCAGTTCTTC. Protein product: CASSELGRSSYNEQFF.

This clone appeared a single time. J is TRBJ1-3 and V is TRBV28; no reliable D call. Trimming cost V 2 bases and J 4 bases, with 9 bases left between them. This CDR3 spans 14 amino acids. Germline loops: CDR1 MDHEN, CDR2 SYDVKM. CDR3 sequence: CASSLNVGGNTIYF. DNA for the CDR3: TGTGCCAGCAGTTTAAACGTTGGCGGAAACACCATATATTTT.

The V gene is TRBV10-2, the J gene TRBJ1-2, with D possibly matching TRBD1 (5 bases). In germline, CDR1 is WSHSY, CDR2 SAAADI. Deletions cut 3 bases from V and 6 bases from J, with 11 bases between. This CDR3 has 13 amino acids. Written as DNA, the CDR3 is TGCGCCAGCAGTGATCTGCAGGGCCATGGCTACACCTTC. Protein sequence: CASSDLQGHGYTF.

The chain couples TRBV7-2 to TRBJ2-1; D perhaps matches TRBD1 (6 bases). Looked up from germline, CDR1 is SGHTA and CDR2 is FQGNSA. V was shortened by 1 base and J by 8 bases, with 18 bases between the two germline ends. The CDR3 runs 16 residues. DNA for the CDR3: TGTGCCAGCAGCTTAGGCCCGGGCAGGGGATCGGATGAGCAGTTCTTC. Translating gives CASSLGPGRGSDEQFF.

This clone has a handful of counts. For the CDR3, the DNA is TGTGCCAGCATCCTGTATCTTGGAAACACCATATATTTT. Residues: CASILYLGNTIYF. The V call is TRBV12-3 or TRBV12-4, the J call TRBJ1-3; D uncertain. The CDR3 contains 13 residues. V was shortened by 7 bases and J by 3 bases, with 10 bases between the two germline ends.

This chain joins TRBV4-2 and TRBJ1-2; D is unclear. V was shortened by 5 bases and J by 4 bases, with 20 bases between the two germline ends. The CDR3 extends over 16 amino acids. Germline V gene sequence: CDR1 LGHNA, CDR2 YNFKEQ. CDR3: CASSADGATKSYGYTF. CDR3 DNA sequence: TGTGCCAGCAGCGCGGACGGAGCGACTAAATCCTATGGCTACACCTTC.

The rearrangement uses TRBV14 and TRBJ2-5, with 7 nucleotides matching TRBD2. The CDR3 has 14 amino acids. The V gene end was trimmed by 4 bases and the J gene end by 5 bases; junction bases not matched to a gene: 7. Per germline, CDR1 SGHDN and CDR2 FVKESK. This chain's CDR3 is CASSRLAPGETQYF. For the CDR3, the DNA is TGTGCCAGCAGCCGACTAGCTCCGGGTGAGACCCAGTACTTC.

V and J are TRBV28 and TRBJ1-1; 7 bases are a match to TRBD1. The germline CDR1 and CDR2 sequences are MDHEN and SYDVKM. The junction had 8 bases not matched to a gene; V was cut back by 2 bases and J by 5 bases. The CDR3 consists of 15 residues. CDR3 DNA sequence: TGTGCCAGCAGTTTAAGGTCGACAGGGAAAACTGAAGCTTTCTTT. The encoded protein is CASSLRSTGKTEAFF.

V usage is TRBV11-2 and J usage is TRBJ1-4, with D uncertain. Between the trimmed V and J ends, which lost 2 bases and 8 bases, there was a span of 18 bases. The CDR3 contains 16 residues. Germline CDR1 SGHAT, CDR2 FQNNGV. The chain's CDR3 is CASSLKFDSRREKLFF. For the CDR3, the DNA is TGTGCCAGCAGCTTAAAATTCGACTCTCGGAGGGAAAAACTGTTTTTT.

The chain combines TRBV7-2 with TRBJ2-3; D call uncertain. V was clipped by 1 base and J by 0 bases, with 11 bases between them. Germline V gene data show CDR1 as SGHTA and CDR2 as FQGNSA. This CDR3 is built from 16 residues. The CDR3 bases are TGTGCCAGCAGCTTAGTGCAACGCCAGAGCACAGATACGCAGTATTTT. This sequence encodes CASSLVQRQSTDTQYF.

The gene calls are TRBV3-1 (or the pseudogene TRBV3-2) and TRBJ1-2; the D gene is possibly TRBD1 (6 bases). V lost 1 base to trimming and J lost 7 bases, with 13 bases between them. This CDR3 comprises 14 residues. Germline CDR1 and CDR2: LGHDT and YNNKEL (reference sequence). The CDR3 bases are TGTGCCAGCAGCCAAGGGTCAGGGGCCGGTGGCTACACCTTC. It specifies CASSQGSGAGGYTF.

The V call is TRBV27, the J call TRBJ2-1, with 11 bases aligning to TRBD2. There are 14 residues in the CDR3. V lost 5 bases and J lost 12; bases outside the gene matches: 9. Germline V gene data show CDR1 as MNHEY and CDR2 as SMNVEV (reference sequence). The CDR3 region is CASSTSLAGGRQFF. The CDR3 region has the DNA TGTGCCAGCAGTACCTCCCTAGCGGGAGGCCGGCAGTTCTTC.

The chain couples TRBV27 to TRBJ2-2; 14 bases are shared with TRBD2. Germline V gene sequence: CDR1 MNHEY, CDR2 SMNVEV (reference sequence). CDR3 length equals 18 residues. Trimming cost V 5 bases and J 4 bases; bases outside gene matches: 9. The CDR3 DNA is TGTGCCAGCAGTCTCCGACTAGCGGGAGGGTCGAGCACCGGGGAGCTGTTTTTT. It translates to CASSLRLAGGSSTGELFF.